What follows is one T cell receptor beta chain and its context. Antigen unknown. Exclusion applied to patients with other autoimmune diseases, uncontrolled infections, pregnancy or lactation. The CDR3 loop spans 14 amino acids. Germline CDR1 reads SGDLS; CDR2 reads YYNGEE. The V end lost 7 bases, the J end lost 7 bases, and 18 bases lay between the germline ends. This entry comes from a study of Graves' ophthalmopathy and Graves' hyperthyroidism. About the study: Peripheral blood was gathered at first diagnosis, ahead of any treatment whatsoever. Overall study results and limits: A majority of expanded thyroid clonotypes exceeding 0.001 frequency were likewise present in blood. The model predicted ophthalmopathy progression with 60% to 71% sensitivity and around 74% specificity.

Transcripts of RNA were the source for amplifying TCR beta CDR3 regions. In the first round, RT-PCR was carried out with HTBI primers, and a multiplex PCR formed the second round. TCRdb called the multiplex PCR reads again in MiXCR, with one record for every CDR3 protein. The table has 500,000 to 800,000 distinct CDR3 sequences, 35% to 50% seen once; the top ten hold more than 2.5%. Sequenced material: peripheral blood. This TCR derives from an adult man with Graves' ophthalmopathy. The genes are TRBV9 and TRBJ1-3, with a tentative D call TRBD1 (6 bases). CDR3 DNA: TGTGCCAGCGATCGGGGGGGCAGTCGGAACACCATATATTTT. It yields the protein CASDRGGSRNTIYF.